The next 13 T cell receptor beta chains were all read from a single sample in a study of T cells in Graves' hyperthyroidism and ophthalmopathy. TCR beta CDR3 regions were amplified from RNA. HTBI primers drove first-round RT-PCR of the TCR CDR3. TCRdb re-derived calls from the multiplex PCR reads in MiXCR, one entry per CDR3 protein. The profile shows about 570,000 distinct CDR3 sequences, 11% to 15% of them singletons. Sequenced input: blood. Receptors originate from a woman in her thirties or forties with Graves' hyperthyroidism.

This clonotype was seen ten or more times. CDR3: CSAREVGSGQTDGYTF. CDR3 sequence (DNA): TGCAGTGCTAGAGAAGTGGGATCAGGACAGACGGACGGCTACACCTTC. V is TRBV20-1 and J is TRBJ1-2, with D possibly matching TRBD1 (6 bases). V lost 0 bases, J lost 8 bases, and 22 bases lay in between. The length of the CDR3 is 16 residues. Germline V gene sequence: CDR1 DFQATT, CDR2 SNEGSKA (reference sequence).

This clonotype was recorded at least ten times. The V gene is TRBV11-3, the J gene TRBJ2-5; TRBD2 is a possible D gene (6 bases). This CDR3 spans 14 amino acids. Germline V gene sequence: CDR1 SGHNT, CDR2 YENEEA. V shed 9 bases and J shed 1 base, with 15 bases lying between them. The CDR3 DNA is TGTGCCAGTCCCCCCCGGGAGTTCCAAGAGACCCAGTACTTC. Protein product: CASPPREFQETQYF.

V usage is TRBV3-1 and J usage is TRBJ1-3; tentatively, D is TRBD1 (5 bases). Trimming took 4 bases from V and 0 from J, leaving 10 bases between them. There are 15 residues in the CDR3. Germline lookup yields CDR1 LGHDT and CDR2 YNNKEL (reference sequence). The DNA for the CDR3 is TGTGCCAGCAGCCCGGGACCGGGCTCTGGAAACACCATATATTTT. Translated: CASSPGPGSGNTIYF.

Turning to this clonotype: A read error is possible here, since a much larger clone lies one base away. The J gene is TRBJ1-5, the V gene TRBV2; TRBD1 matches at 7 bases. CDR3 size: 15 residues. CDR1 is SNHLY and CDR2 is FYNNEI in the germline V gene. V gave up 11 bases and J gave up 0 bases; unmatched junction bases: 10. The DNA for the CDR3 is TGTGCCGGCAAGCTAGGGACAGATAGCAATCAGCCCCAGCATTTT. Its protein is CAGKLGTDSNQPQHF.

This clonotype was detected a few times. V gene TRBV4-1 combines with J gene TRBJ2-1; D is ambiguous. V was shortened by 0 bases and J by 6 bases, with 6 bases between the two germline ends. This CDR3 is built from 13 residues. CDR1 is MGHRA and CDR2 is YSYEKL in the germline V gene. CDR3 coding DNA: TGCGCCAGCAGCCAAGAAATCAGCAATGAGCAGTTCTTC. Its translation: CASSQEISNEQFF.

This clonotype was seen repeatedly, ten times or more. The rearrangement joins TRBV18 to TRBJ1-4, with D hard to call. CDR3 length: 15 residues. Trimming removed 2 bases at V and 7 bases at J, with 14 bases between. Germline lookup yields CDR1 KGHSH and CDR2 LQKENI. The CDR3 loop is CASSPSREGREKLFF. In DNA, the CDR3 is TGTGCCAGCTCACCAAGCCGGGAGGGTCGTGAAAAACTGTTTTTT.

The V call is TRBV11-2, the J call TRBJ1-4; 8 bases map to TRBD1. CDR3 length equals 14 residues. V was pared by 0 bases and J by 8 bases, with 2 bases of the junction left unmatched. Germline CDR1 reads SGHAT; CDR2 reads FQNNGV. The CDR3 spells CASSLDRGLEKLFF. DNA for the CDR3: TGTGCCAGCAGCTTAGACAGGGGGCTCGAAAAACTGTTTTTT.

In this sample, this clonotype turned up a few times. The CDR3 nucleotides are TGTGCCAGCAGCTTATTGTCGGGAGAGACCCAGTACTTC. It translates to CASSLLSGETQYF. The chain carries TRBV7-2 and TRBJ2-5; D call uncertain. The length of the CDR3 is 13 residues. Germline CDR1 reads SGHTA; CDR2 reads FQGNSA. V was trimmed by 2 bases and J by 4 bases, leaving 8 bases between them.

The V call is TRBV4-1, the J call TRBJ2-7; no clear D gene. Trimming cost V 4 bases and J 0 bases, with 13 bases left between them. This CDR3 region has 15 residues. The germline CDR1 and CDR2 sequences are MGHRA and YSYEKL. The CDR3 DNA sequence: TGCGCCAGCAGCCCTCGGGCGGCTAGCTCCTACGAGCAGTACTTC. Translated: CASSPRAASSYEQYF.

The chain links TRBV10-3 to TRBJ1-5, with TRBD1 as a possible D gene (6 bases). CDR3 length equals 14 residues. V was cut by 0 bases and J by 7 bases, with 10 bases left in between. Germline V lookup: CDR1 ENHRY, CDR2 SYGVKD. The CDR3 spells CAISESRGEQPQHF. DNA of the CDR3: TGTGCCATCAGTGAGTCTAGGGGGGAACAGCCCCAGCATTTT.

V gene TRBV4-1 combines with J gene TRBJ2-1, with 7 nucleotides matching TRBD2. V lost 0 bases and J lost 4; bases outside the gene matches: 3. The CDR3 sequence is 15 residues long. CDR1 is MGHRA, CDR2 YSYEKL, per germline. CDR3 in DNA: TGCGCCAGCAGCCAAGACAGCGGGGAATACAATGAGCAGTTCTTC. Amino acids: CASSQDSGEYNEQFF.

This clonotype was found a few times. This chain links TRBV4-1 with TRBJ1-2; 8 nucleotides match TRBD1. CDR3 length equals 17 residues. Germline-derived CDR1 and CDR2 are MGHRA and YSYEKL. The ends lost 0 bases at V and 7 bases at J; junction bases unmatched: 13. CDR3: CASSQDSLAGGLGGYTF. The CDR3 DNA is TGCGCCAGCAGCCAAGATTCGCTTGCAGGGGGCTTGGGTGGCTACACCTTC.

This clonotype was detected many times. The chain links TRBV7-6 to TRBJ2-1; D gene ambiguous. V was trimmed by 0 bases and J by 7 bases, leaving 10 bases between them. The CDR3 is made up of 14 amino acids. Germline-derived CDR1 and CDR2 are SGHVS and FNYEAQ. As DNA, the CDR3 is TGTGCCAGCAGCTTAGCTACGTGGGTTAATGAGCAGTTCTTC. Translating gives CASSLATWVNEQFF.